The clone carrying this TCR beta chain has ten or more counts. The source of the sample is a study of response to subunit inactivated influenza vaccine. MiXCR, applied by TCRdb to the RT-PCR reads, yields one record per CDR3 protein. The data hold around 570,000 distinct CDR3 sequences, with roughly 8.2% observed a single time. The sample was PBMCs from blood, taken roughly 24 months after vaccination. The receptor was derived from a man in his fifties or sixties who received an inactivated influenza vaccine.

This chain's CDR3 is CASSLGAQGHEQFF. For the CDR3, the DNA is TGTGCCAGCAGCTTAGGTGCTCAGGGGCATGAGCAGTTCTTC. J is TRBJ2-1 and V is TRBV11-2; a weak D match, TRBD1 (6 bases). CDR3 length equals 14 residues. The V gene lost 1 base and the J gene lost 8 bases, with 12 bases spanning the gap. Germline V gene data show CDR1 as SGHAT and CDR2 as FQNNGV.